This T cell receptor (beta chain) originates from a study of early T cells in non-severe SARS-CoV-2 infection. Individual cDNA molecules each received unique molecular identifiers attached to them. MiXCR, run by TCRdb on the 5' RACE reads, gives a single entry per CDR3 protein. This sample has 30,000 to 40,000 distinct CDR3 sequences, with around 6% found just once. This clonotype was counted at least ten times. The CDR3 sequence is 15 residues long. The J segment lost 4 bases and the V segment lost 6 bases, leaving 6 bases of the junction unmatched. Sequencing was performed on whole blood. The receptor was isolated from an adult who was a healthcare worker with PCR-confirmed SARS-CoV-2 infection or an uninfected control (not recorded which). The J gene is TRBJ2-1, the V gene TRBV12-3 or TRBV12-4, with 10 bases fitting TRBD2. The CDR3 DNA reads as TGTGCCAGCAGCTTGACTAGCGGGCGATACAATGAGCAGTTCTTC. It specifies CASSLTSGRYNEQFF.